This TCR beta chain was profiled in a study of regulatory T cells in long-lasting Graves disease. TCR beta libraries were built with iRepertoire HTBI primers and Arm-PCR of CDR3 regions. TCRdb redid the calling of the multiplex PCR reads with MiXCR, one entry per CDR3 protein. The data contain around 480,000 distinct CDR3 sequences, about 16% of them singletons. Time point described: newly diagnosed GD, antithyroid drugs for less than 3 months. Generation of the TCR library employed RNA extracted from PBMCs. In its sample, this clonotype was seen many times. V lost 3 bases and J 4 bases, leaving 9 bases between the germline ends. Germline loops: CDR1 SGHTA, CDR2 FQGNSA. This CDR3 comprises 13 residues. These data also featured in a second study, about T cells in Graves' hyperthyroidism and ophthalmopathy.

The sequencing here drew on peripheral blood mononuclear cells (PBMCs), taken at new diagnosis, from a patient treated with antithyroid drugs. The gene calls are TRBV7-2 and TRBJ1-2; D remains ambiguous. The clonotype originates from a woman aged 35-65 years with Graves disease. The DNA of the CDR3 is TGTGCCAGCAGCTTGACTACATTCTATGGCTACACCTTC. Protein: CASSLTTFYGYTF.